This passage covers 5 T cell receptor beta chains from one sample sequenced in a study of blood T cell repertoires in COVID-19. Clones were sequenced by immunoSEQ multiplex PCR, and TCRdb holds only the in-frame ones, with some missing. The data hold about 140,000 clones, with 84% observed a single time. The sequencing sample was made of peripheral blood. The receptors here all came from a human donor in a cohort sampled during active COVID-19.

The CDR3 loop is CASRAPGGYGYTF. The CDR3 coding sequence is TGTGCCAGCAGAGCGCCTGGCGGCTATGGCTACACCTTC. The V call is TRBV6-4, the J call TRBJ1-2; no reliable D call. Per the germline V gene, CDR1 is MRHNA and CDR2 is SNTAGT. V gave up 6 bases and J gave up 4 bases, with 12 bases separating them. CDR3 length: 13 amino acids.

The J gene is TRBJ2-2, the V gene TRBV9, with 9 nucleotides matching TRBD2. The ends lost 6 bases at V and 5 bases at J; junction bases unmatched: 11. Germline CDR1 and CDR2: SGDLS and YYNGEE. The CDR3 covers 16 residues. CDR3: CASNRLAGAETGELFF. The CDR3 bases are TGTGCCAGCAACAGATTAGCGGGGGCCGAGACCGGGGAGCTGTTTTTT.

The chain joins TRBV10-3 to TRBJ1-4; no clear D gene. This CDR3 has 13 amino acids. Germline CDR1 ENHRY, CDR2 SYGVKD. Trimming stripped 0 bases from V and 11 bases from J, with 10 bases between. The chain's CDR3 is CAISESLSGKLFF. CDR3 in DNA: TGTGCCATCAGTGAGTCCCTCTCCGGGAAACTGTTTTTT.

The rearrangement uses TRBV7-8 and TRBJ2-1; 12 bases are a match to TRBD1. Trimming at V came to 1 base and at J to 8 bases, leaving 3 bases not matched to a gene. CDR1 and CDR2 from the germline V gene are SGHVS and FQNEAQ. This CDR3 contains 15 residues. DNA for the CDR3: TGTGCCAGCAGCTTAGAGGGGACAGGGGGCGATGAGCAGTTCTTC. Translation gives CASSLEGTGGDEQFF.

The rearrangement joins TRBV14 to TRBJ2-1; 10 bases are shared with TRBD2. The CDR3 loop spans 17 amino acids. J gave up 4 bases and V 1 base, and 7 bases lay outside the gene matches. The germline V gene encodes CDR1 SGHDN and CDR2 FVKESK. CDR3 in amino acids: CASSQARQRGGYNEQFF. The CDR3 nucleotides read TGTGCCAGCAGCCAAGCACGCCAGCGGGGGGGATACAATGAGCAGTTCTTC.